The T cell receptor (beta chain) under discussion was sequenced for a study of neurological immune-mediated disorders. Trimming took off 2 bases at V and 2 bases at J, with 9 bases between the two ends. Germline-derived CDR1 and CDR2 are SQVTM and ANQGSEA. CDR3 length: 14 residues. Comment on this clonotype: Given a much more abundant clone one base away, this may be a read error.

TCRdb re-called the 5' RACE reads with MiXCR, one entry per CDR3 protein. The sample consists of 66,000 or so distinct CDR3 sequences, roughly 5.6% of them appearing once. The sequence came from a woman in her twenties or thirties with multiple sclerosis. Sequencing was carried out using PBMCs. This rearrangement joins TRBV29-1 to TRBJ2-2; D is undetermined. CDR3 protein: CSVELGLNTGELFF. For the CDR3, the DNA is TGCAGCGTTGAACTGGGGTTAAACACCGGGGAGCTGTTTTTT.